Listed below are T cell receptor beta chains from one sample, sequenced in a study of graft-versus-host responses after intestinal transplantation. Measured with immunoSEQ multiplex PCR; TCRdb has only the in-frame clones, and not every one. Here the sample spans more than 10,000 clones, approximately 94% being singletons. The material sequenced was PBMCs, taken roughly 930 days after intestinal transplantation. The origin of the receptors is a human patient who received an intestinal transplant, so some T cells may come from the graft donor. Both conserved end residues are part of each CDR3. D genes are given only for firm matches. Size values are once, few and many counts, or a class for expanded clones, and some rows have none.

CASSTPTQGNTEAFF	-	TRBV5-4	TRBJ1-1	-
CASSLVGTGAPEAFF	-	TRBV7-2	TRBJ1-1	TRBD1
CASSLAGVRETQYF	-	TRBV5-8	TRBJ2-5	-
CASSFVASGNKRGETQYF	-	TRBV7-9	TRBJ2-5	TRBD2
CASSDGSTEAFF	-	TRBV10-2	TRBJ1-1	-
CASKGLAGLGTEAFF	-	TRBV19	TRBJ1-1	-
CASSQSSQEVRYQPQHF	-	TRBV18	TRBJ1-5	-
CASKLGPLNTEAFF	-	TRBV6-6	TRBJ1-1	-
CASGYEQYF	-	TRBV6-4	TRBJ2-7	-
CASSLVGGGADYGYTF	-	TRBV5-8	TRBJ1-2	-
CASSLARGAVGNTIYF	-	TRBV5-1	TRBJ1-3	-
CASSYFRGTYTF	-	TRBV6-5	TRBJ1-2	-
CASSSQPTGGRADTQYF	-	TRBV7-3	TRBJ2-3	TRBD1
CASSPRDLNMNSPLHF	-	TRBV5-1	TRBJ1-6	-
CASSYYLQDLYGYTF	-	TRBV6-6	TRBJ1-2	-
CASSYGQDPYEQYF	-	TRBV6-6	TRBJ2-7	-
CASSLGRWTGHTEAFF	-	TRBV7-8	TRBJ1-1	TRBD1
CASSLEGGEQFF	-	TRBV11-3	TRBJ2-1	-
CSVDPGGNYGYTF	-	TRBV29-1	TRBJ1-2	TRBD1
CASSSGANVLTF	-	TRBV28	TRBJ2-6	-
CASSQEAGTRHTGELFF	-	TRBV4-2	TRBJ2-2	-
CASATRGKVNTEAFF	-	TRBV27	TRBJ1-1	-
CASSTGDRNTIYF	-	TRBV18	TRBJ1-3	-
CASSRQNSNQPQHF	-	TRBV18	TRBJ1-5	-
CASSQYFPGQGSNQPQHF	-	TRBV4-1	TRBJ1-5	TRBD1
CASSLAGANTGELFF	-	TRBV11-3	TRBJ2-2	-
CASSITGQVPYGYTF	-	TRBV19	TRBJ1-2	TRBD1
CASSSQGEKLFF	-	TRBV6-5	TRBJ1-4	-
CASSSSGDLWGQFF	-	TRBV11-2	TRBJ2-1	TRBD2
CASSPGGFGTEAFF	-	TRBV18	TRBJ1-1	-
CASSFRTDSYEQYF	-	TRBV7-3	TRBJ2-7	-
CASSVGGDGFYEQYF	-	TRBV9	TRBJ2-7	-
CASSGGTSGAGANVLTF	-	TRBV10-2	TRBJ2-6	TRBD2
CASSKRQGEGTEAFF	once	TRBV5-1	TRBJ1-1	TRBD1
CASSLGLAGAFGEQFF	-	TRBV5-6	TRBJ2-1	TRBD2
CASSLVGREFEEFF	-	TRBV5-1	TRBJ2-1	-
CATPGLSGYGYTF	-	TRBV7-9	TRBJ1-2	-
CASSVGPGYTIYF	-	TRBV9	TRBJ1-3	-
CASSLTGGYEQYF	-	TRBV5-4	TRBJ2-7	TRBD1
CAISEPRDRGYEQYF	once	TRBV10-3	TRBJ2-7	TRBD1
CASSRPGGSYEQYF	once	TRBV6-6	TRBJ2-7	-
CASSGRTSGGADEQFF	-	TRBV7-6	TRBJ2-1	TRBD2
CASTLQGTQYF	-	TRBV11-2	TRBJ2-5	-
CASKLRNQPQHF	once	TRBV19	TRBJ1-5	-
CASSDRANTEAFF	-	TRBV10-2	TRBJ1-1	-
CASSQDVSYEQYF	-	TRBV5-2	TRBJ2-7	-
CASYLFRNEQYF	few	TRBV5-1	TRBJ2-7	-
CASSTPGGNTGELFF	-	TRBV19	TRBJ2-2	TRBD2
CASSPDNEQFF	-	TRBV7-9	TRBJ2-1	-
CATSRGEGYGYTF	-	TRBV15	TRBJ1-2	-
CASTPVGQRGRTEAFF	-	TRBV5-1	TRBJ1-1	-
CASSYNPDQPQHF	-	TRBV6-6	TRBJ1-5	-
CASSEIPAVNTGELFF	-	TRBV2	TRBJ2-2	-
CSVGGPPGEKLFF	-	TRBV29-1	TRBJ1-4	-
CASGFGTAIWETQYF	-	TRBV12-5	TRBJ2-5	TRBD1
CASSPRGLNTEAFF	-	TRBV7-9	TRBJ1-1	TRBD1
CASSWRGGSSYNEQFF	-	TRBV5-4	TRBJ2-1	-
CSVVGGKGVTEAFF	-	TRBV29-1	TRBJ1-1	-
CASTRASGQGGGYTF	-	TRBV6-5	TRBJ1-2	TRBD1